Presented here are 2 T cell receptor beta chains from one specimen sequenced in a study of blood T cell repertoires in COVID-19. Generated by immunoSEQ multiplex PCR, the TCRdb table keeps only in-frame clones and is missing some. The sample gives about 170,000 clones, roughly nine tenths of which show up once; roughly 3.3% is in the top ten. The sample taken for sequencing was peripheral blood. The receptors were gathered from a man aged 65 to 85 with acute or convalescent COVID-19.

This sequence joins TRBV5-4 and TRBJ1-4, with D possibly matching TRBD1 (6 bases). The CDR3 runs to 14 residues. Germline CDR1 and CDR2: SGHNT and YYREEE (reference sequence). Trimming took 4 bases from V and 7 from J, leaving 14 bases between them. CDR3 sequence reads: CASSPYRESEKLFF. CDR3 bases: TGTGCCAGCAGCCCATACAGGGAGAGTGAAAAACTGTTTTTT.

This chain links TRBV27 with TRBJ2-7; possible D gene TRBD2, 6 bases. V was pared by 3 bases and J by 2 bases, with 8 bases between. The CDR3 spans 13 residues. CDR1 is MNHEY and CDR2 is SMNVEV in the germline V gene (reference sequence). The CDR3 loop reads CASSFAGTYEQYF. The CDR3 DNA sequence: TGTGCCAGCAGTTTCGCGGGGACCTACGAGCAGTACTTC.